These T cell receptor beta chains were read from a single sample in a study of cytomegalovirus exposure and HLA in healthy donors. This table comes from immunoSEQ multiplex PCR, and its TCRdb copy is limited to in-frame clones, with some not included. The sample consists of 200,000 to 250,000 clones, roughly four fifths of them appearing once. The sequencing sample was made of PBMCs. The receptors here all came from a woman between 45 and 65 years old in good health and CMV-seropositive. CDR3s include the opening cysteine and the closing phenylalanine or tryptophan. The order of the fields is J gene, D gene, V gene, clone size, CDR3 DNA, CDR3 protein. The D gene is left open where the match is weak. Expanded clones get a size class; other rows say once, few or many, or leave the size out.

TRBJ2-2 . TRBV6-1 . TGTGCCAGCAGTGGTTGGGGCCCTTTGGCCGGGGAGCTGTTTTTT CASSGWGPLAGELFF
TRBJ2-7 . TRBV5-1 . TGCGCCAGCAGCCCTGGAGGGGACCGACAGTACTTC CASSPGGDRQYF
TRBJ2-5 TRBD1 TRBV5-1 few TGCGCCAGCAGTCACCGGCAGGGGGACCTGGAGACCCAGTACTTC CASSHRQGDLETQYF
TRBJ2-3 . TRBV7-2 . TGTGCCAGCAGCTTAGTTGCGGGGTCCACAGATACGCAGTATTTT CASSLVAGSTDTQYF
TRBJ1-6 TRBD1 TRBV4-1 . TGCGCCAGCAGCCAGGTCCCCAAACAGGGGCCTAATTCACCCCTCCACTTT CASSQVPKQGPNSPLHF
TRBJ1-5 TRBD1 TRBV10-3 . TGTGCCACCGAACAGGGGGTAAATCAGCCCCAGCATTTT CATEQGVNQPQHF
TRBJ2-7 TRBD2 TRBV7-9 . TGTGCCAGCGAGCGGGGGGGCTCCTACGAGCAGTACTTC CASERGGSYEQYF
TRBJ2-6 . TRBV4-3 . TGCGCCAGCAGCCAAATACCCGGCAGGGGTGGGGCCAACGTCCTGACTTTC CASSQIPGRGGANVLTF
TRBJ2-5 . TRBV7-2 . TGTGCCAGCAGCTTAGCTCAGACACGCCAAGAGACCCAGTACTTC CASSLAQTRQETQYF
TRBJ1-5 . TRBV4-1 . TGCGCCAGCAGCCAAGATATTTTTGGGGGGAATCAGCCCCAGCATTTT CASSQDIFGGNQPQHF
TRBJ1-2 . TRBV2 . TGTGCCAGCAGTCGTGGGTCAAGAGTCGGGGATGGCTACACCTTC CASSRGSRVGDGYTF